Given below is one TCR beta chain in context. No antigen is known for it. V lost 2 bases, J lost 2 bases, and 8 bases stayed unmatched. Germline V CDR1 and CDR2: MNHEY, SMNVEV (reference sequence). CDR3 length equals 18 residues. This table comes from immunoSEQ multiplex PCR, and its TCRdb copy is limited to in-frame clones, with some not included. Here the sample spans approximately 110,000 clones, 89% being singletons. This sample is part of a study of T cell responses to AZD1222 COVID-19 vaccine. Study outcomes and limitations: Unmutated regions of variants are reportedly targeted by nearly half of spike-specific TCRs. Among the donors, most were white British and more were female, and clonal diversity was possibly underestimated.

The chain employs TRBV27 and TRBJ2-2, with 10 bases identical to TRBD1. Sequencing was performed on peripheral blood, taken on day 0 of AZD1222 vaccination. This clonotype was sampled from an adult in good health. In DNA form, the CDR3 reads TGTGCCAGCAGTTTAGATCGGACAGGGGGAACAAACACCGGGGAGCTGTTTTTT. Its translation is CASSLDRTGGTNTGELFF.